The 4 T cell receptor beta chains below come from one sample, sequenced in a study of cytomegalovirus exposure and HLA in healthy donors (dated by TCRdb to between 2016 and 2019). Library preparation used the immunoSEQ multiplex PCR assay. For the multiplex PCR, a mixture combining 60 forward primers for TCR Vbeta segments and 13 reverse primers for TCR Jbeta segments was used. TCRdb obtained this table from immuneACCESS and retained in-frame rearrangements with V and J assigned. These tables miss some clones; where compared with another copy, unresolved V genes account for less than half of the shortfall, and the remainder is unexplained. This sample is represented by around 40,000 clones; over 65% of them were singletons. More than 15% of the sample is held by the ten biggest clonotypes. The material sequenced was PBMCs. These receptor sequences come from a man aged 50 or older in good health and CMV-seropositive.

The chain links TRBV27 to TRBJ2-1, with D possibly being TRBD1 (5 bases). From germline, CDR1 is MNHEY and CDR2 SMNVEV (reference sequence). V was pared by 4 bases and J by 7 bases, with 17 bases between. The CDR3 length is 15 residues. In DNA, the CDR3 is TGTGCCAGCAGTTACACGTCCACAGGCCGTAATGAGCAGTTCTTC. It codes for CASSYTSTGRNEQFF.

The rearrangement links TRBV21-1 to TRBJ1-2; the table calls TRBD1, which could not be checked here. TRBV21-1 is a known pseudogene. The CDR3 is made up of 16 amino acids. The chain's CDR3 is CASKYRDRDSYYGYTF. The CDR3 nucleotides are TGTGCCAGCAAATACCGGGACAGGGATTCCTACTATGGCTACACCTTC.

Turning to this clone: Sequence at one end of the junction differs from germline and may be a read error. The chain carries TRBV30 and TRBJ2-3; 10 nucleotides match TRBD2. Germline V lookup: CDR1 GTSNPN, CDR2 SVGIG (reference sequence). The CDR3 contains 14 residues. CDR3 protein: CAGSGGASADTQYF. CDR3 in DNA: TGTGCCGGGAGCGGGGGGGCTTCCGCAGATACGCAGTATTTT.

This clone was seen a few times. V gene TRBV18 combines with J gene TRBJ1-2, with TRBD1 identical over 7 bases. After removal of 6 bases from V and 6 bases from J, the junction contained 7 bases not matched to a gene. Germline CDR1 KGHSH, CDR2 LQKENI. The CDR3 covers 13 residues. The CDR3 reads CASSIDRADGYTF. The CDR3 nucleotides are TGTGCCAGCTCCATAGACAGGGCGGATGGCTACACCTTC.